These T cell receptor beta chains were read from a single sample in a study of T cell responses to AZD1222 COVID-19 vaccine. Profiling relied on immunoSEQ multiplex PCR, and the TCRdb table lists in-frame clones only, not all of them. The sample carries approximately 180,000 clones, 75% to 95% recorded once. The sample consisted of peripheral blood, taken on day 0 of AZD1222 vaccination. All receptors come from an adult in good health. CDR3s include the opening cysteine and the closing phenylalanine or tryptophan. The D gene is left open where the match is weak. Clone sizes are given selectively: once, few, many, or a class where the clone is expanded.

j_call: TRBJ1-1; v_call: TRBV6-5; d_call: TRBD1; clone_size: NA; cdr3_length: 16; cdr3_aa: CASSYSGAGGRTEAFF; cdr3_nt: TGTGCCAGCAGTTACTCTGGAGCAGGGGGGCGGACTGAAGCTTTCTTT
j_call: TRBJ1-6; v_call: TRBV9; d_call: TRBD1; clone_size: few; cdr3_length: 16; cdr3_aa: CASSVGQGAYNSPLHF; cdr3_nt: TGTGCCAGCAGCGTTGGACAGGGGGCCTATAATTCACCCCTCCACTTT
j_call: TRBJ1-2; v_call: TRBV27; d_call: TRBD1; clone_size: NA; cdr3_length: 13; cdr3_aa: CASRNGQGEGYTF; cdr3_nt: TGTGCCAGCAGAAACGGACAGGGTGAAGGCTACACCTTC
j_call: TRBJ2-2; v_call: TRBV5-6; d_call: TRBD1; clone_size: NA; cdr3_length: 16; cdr3_aa: CASSSDRARATGELFF; cdr3_nt: TGTGCCAGCAGCTCTGACAGGGCTCGGGCTACCGGGGAGCTGTTTTTT
j_call: TRBJ2-5; v_call: TRBV18; d_call: TRBD1; clone_size: NA; cdr3_length: 16; cdr3_aa: CASSPDRDMMGETQYF; cdr3_nt: TGTGCCAGCTCACCAGACAGGGATATGATGGGAGAGACCCAGTACTTC
j_call: TRBJ1-1; v_call: TRBV9; d_call: NA; clone_size: NA; cdr3_length: 18; cdr3_aa: CASSGARASRGVNTEAFF; cdr3_nt: TGTGCCAGCAGCGGGGCAAGGGCCTCCCGGGGGGTGAACACTGAAGCTTTCTTT
j_call: TRBJ1-1; v_call: TRBV7-8; d_call: NA; clone_size: NA; cdr3_length: 14; cdr3_aa: CASSLGDRNTEAFF; cdr3_nt: TGTGCCAGCAGCTTAGGTGACAGAAACACTGAAGCTTTCTTT
j_call: TRBJ1-2; v_call: TRBV6-6; d_call: NA; clone_size: NA; cdr3_length: 14; cdr3_aa: CASSYSGVNYGYTF; cdr3_nt: TGTGCCAGCAGTTACTCAGGGGTAAACTATGGCTACACCTTC
j_call: TRBJ2-7; v_call: TRBV9; d_call: NA; clone_size: NA; cdr3_length: 14; cdr3_aa: CASSVTAAAYEQYF; cdr3_nt: TGTGCCAGCAGCGTAACCGCGGCCGCCTACGAGCAGTACTTC
j_call: TRBJ1-1; v_call: TRBV6-5; d_call: NA; clone_size: NA; cdr3_length: 12; cdr3_aa: CASSPSGTEAFF; cdr3_nt: TGTGCCAGCAGTCCGAGTGGCACTGAAGCTTTCTTT
j_call: TRBJ2-2; v_call: TRBV9; d_call: NA; clone_size: NA; cdr3_length: 15; cdr3_aa: CASSTKGVNTGELFF; cdr3_nt: TGTGCCAGCAGCACAAAGGGTGTGAACACCGGGGAGCTGTTTTTT
j_call: TRBJ2-3; v_call: TRBV5-1; d_call: NA; clone_size: NA; cdr3_length: 14; cdr3_aa: CASSLGHSADTQYF; cdr3_nt: TGCGCCAGCAGCTTGGGGCACAGTGCGGATACGCAGTATTTT
j_call: TRBJ2-3; v_call: TRBV7-3; d_call: NA; clone_size: once; cdr3_length: 15; cdr3_aa: CASSHRGRGTDTQYF; cdr3_nt: TGTGCCAGCAGCCATCGCGGCAGGGGAACAGATACGCAGTATTTT
j_call: TRBJ2-7; v_call: TRBV11-1; d_call: TRBD1; clone_size: NA; cdr3_length: 13; cdr3_aa: CASSPDRGYEQYF; cdr3_nt: TGTGCCAGCAGCCCCGACAGGGGGTACGAGCAGTACTTC
j_call: TRBJ1-1; v_call: TRBV4-2; d_call: NA; clone_size: NA; cdr3_length: 13; cdr3_aa: CASSEQGRTEAFF; cdr3_nt: TGTGCCAGCAGCGAACAGGGACGAACTGAAGCTTTCTTT
j_call: TRBJ1-2; v_call: TRBV5-1; d_call: NA; clone_size: NA; cdr3_length: 15; cdr3_aa: CASSLAGRLHDGYTF; cdr3_nt: TGCGCCAGCAGCTTGGCTGGAAGGCTCCACGATGGCTACACCTTC
j_call: TRBJ2-1; v_call: TRBV4-3; d_call: NA; clone_size: NA; cdr3_length: 14; cdr3_aa: CASSQDPGPGEQFF; cdr3_nt: TGCGCCAGCAGCCAAGATCCGGGCCCCGGTGAGCAGTTCTTC
j_call: TRBJ1-1; v_call: TRBV6-6; d_call: TRBD1; clone_size: NA; cdr3_length: 13; cdr3_aa: CGTNAGGNTEAFF; cdr3_nt: TGTGGGACAAACGCAGGGGGAAACACTGAAGCTTTCTTT
j_call: TRBJ1-3; v_call: TRBV4-2; d_call: TRBD1; clone_size: NA; cdr3_length: 15; cdr3_aa: CASSARQGGGNTIYF; cdr3_nt: TGTGCCAGCAGCGCCCGACAGGGGGGCGGAAACACCATATATTTT
j_call: TRBJ2-6; v_call: TRBV7-3; d_call: TRBD2; clone_size: once; cdr3_length: 20; cdr3_aa: CASSPIATSGGASGANVLTF; cdr3_nt: TGTGCCAGCAGCCCCATCGCGACTAGCGGGGGGGCATCAGGGGCCAACGTCCTGACTTTC
j_call: TRBJ1-5; v_call: TRBV4-1; d_call: NA; clone_size: NA; cdr3_length: 17; cdr3_aa: CASSQDPSGEYNQPQHF; cdr3_nt: TGCGCCAGCAGCCAAGATCCCTCAGGGGAGTACAATCAGCCCCAGCATTTT
j_call: TRBJ2-1; v_call: TRBV21-1; d_call: NA; clone_size: NA; cdr3_length: 14; cdr3_aa: CASSKGLVGTEQFF; cdr3_nt: TGTGCCAGCAGCAAAGGCCTAGTTGGTACTGAGCAGTTCTTC